The T cell receptor (beta chain) under discussion was sequenced for a study of OX40 agonist ivuxolimab in advanced cancers. About the study as a whole: The costimulatory receptor OX40 (CD134) was targeted by ivuxolimab, a fully human IgG2 agonistic monoclonal antibody. Intravenous ivuxolimab was administered to patients every 2 weeks at six dose levels: 0.01, 0.1, 0.3, 1.5, 3 and 10 mg/kg. Of the approximately 50 dose-escalation patients, hepatocellular carcinoma was present in about 19, melanoma in some 15, renal cell carcinoma in 9 and head and neck cancer in 9. In the dose-escalation cohort, 75% to 85% of patients were male, and the mean age was around 65 years with a range of roughly 20 to 85. Prior anti-PD-1, anti-PD-L1 or anti-CTLA-4 therapy was permitted, and checkpoint inhibitors had been received by 30% to 40% of dose-escalation patients. Partial responses occurred in three dose-escalation patients, of whom one had hepatocellular carcinoma and two had cutaneous melanoma. The point of sequencing TCRbeta in the periphery was to test whether ivuxolimab changed TCR sequence diversity and drove clonal T-cell expansion. The paper covers the monotherapy dose-escalation part of the phase I ivuxolimab trial, which included N ≈ 50 patients. Overall study outcomes, separate from this receptor: In the 0.1-3.0 mg/kg groups, partial responders had among the lowest normalized peripheral clonal expansion, particularly in CD8+ T cells. Which antigens the clonally expanded peripheral T cells were specific for was not determined. After ivuxolimab, more expanded clones were found on average in CD8+ T cells than in CD4+ T cells. Low levels of normalized T-cell clonal expansion were also seen in some patients who did not respond. At doses of 0.1 to 3.0 mg/kg, clonal expansion of both CD4+ and CD8+ blood T cells was observed from baseline to week 6.

A word on this clone: The specificity of this receptor is unknown. There are no base qualities to consult, and no much larger clone falls within one base.

The trial excluded patients who had a history of autoimmune disease or were on systemic immunosuppression. In every dose cohort, peripheral blood was drawn for TCR sequencing at baseline, cycle 4 day 1, and cycle 7 day 1. The samples were taken from a phase I, first-in-human, multicenter, open-label dose-escalation trial of ivuxolimab. Adults with locally advanced or metastatic head and neck squamous cell, hepatocellular, melanoma or renal cell carcinoma were enrolled in the trial. CD4+ and CD8+ T cells were sorted separately from peripheral blood before TCR sequencing. To sequence the TCRbeta CDR3 region, genomic DNA was isolated from the sorted cells. The immunoSEQ Assay was used for sequencing of TCRbeta CDR3 regions. Imported from immuneACCESS, the table was reduced by TCRdb to in-frame sequences with V and J called. These copies leave out some clones; in studies compared against another copy, an unresolved V gene accounts for under half, and the cause of the remainder is not known. The sample table records roughly 57,000 clones; roughly 84% of these occur just once. The ten largest account for about an eighth of the sample.

V gives up 4 bases and J gives up 4 bases, and the segment between their germline ends measures 13 bases. CDR1 and CDR2 (MNHEY, SVGAGI) derive from the germline V gene. Taken from cysteine to phenylalanine, the CDR3 has 14 residues. Only the CDR3 DNA stays, 42 bases, in frame from base 1. The sequencing here drew on CD4+ or CD8+ T cells sorted from blood, taken in a trial of the OX40 agonist ivuxolimab. The clonotype was recovered from an adult with an advanced solid tumor such as melanoma, head and neck, liver or kidney cancer. The chain joins TRBV6-5 to TRBJ1-2; the D gene is possibly TRBD1, with 5 bases matching. The CDR3 reads as follows: CASSSSDRLYGYTF. The nucleotide sequence is TGTGCCAGCAGTTCCTCCGACAGACTCTATGGCTACACCTTC.